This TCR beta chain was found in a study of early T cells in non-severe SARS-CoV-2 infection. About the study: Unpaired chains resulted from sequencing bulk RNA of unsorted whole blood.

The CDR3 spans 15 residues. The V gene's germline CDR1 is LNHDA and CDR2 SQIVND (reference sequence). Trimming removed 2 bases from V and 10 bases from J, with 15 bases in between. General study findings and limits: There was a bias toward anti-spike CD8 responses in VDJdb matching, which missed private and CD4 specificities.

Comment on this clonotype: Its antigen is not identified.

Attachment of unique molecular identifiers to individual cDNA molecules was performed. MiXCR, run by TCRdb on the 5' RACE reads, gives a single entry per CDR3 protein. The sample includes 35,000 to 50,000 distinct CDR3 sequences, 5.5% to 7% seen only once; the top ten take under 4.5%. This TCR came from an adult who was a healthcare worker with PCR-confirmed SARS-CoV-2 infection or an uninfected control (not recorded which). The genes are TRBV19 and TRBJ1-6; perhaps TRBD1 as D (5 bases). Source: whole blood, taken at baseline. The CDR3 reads CASSILAGTNSPLHF. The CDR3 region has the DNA TGTGCCAGTAGTATACTCGCCGGGACTAACTCACCCCTCCACTTT. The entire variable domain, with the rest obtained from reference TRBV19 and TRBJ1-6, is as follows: DGGITQSPKYLFRKEGQNVTLSCEQNLNHDAMYWYRQDPGQGLRLIYYSQIVNDFQKGDIAEGYSVSREKKESFPLTVTSAQKNPTAFYLCASSILAGTNSPLHFGNGTRLTVT.